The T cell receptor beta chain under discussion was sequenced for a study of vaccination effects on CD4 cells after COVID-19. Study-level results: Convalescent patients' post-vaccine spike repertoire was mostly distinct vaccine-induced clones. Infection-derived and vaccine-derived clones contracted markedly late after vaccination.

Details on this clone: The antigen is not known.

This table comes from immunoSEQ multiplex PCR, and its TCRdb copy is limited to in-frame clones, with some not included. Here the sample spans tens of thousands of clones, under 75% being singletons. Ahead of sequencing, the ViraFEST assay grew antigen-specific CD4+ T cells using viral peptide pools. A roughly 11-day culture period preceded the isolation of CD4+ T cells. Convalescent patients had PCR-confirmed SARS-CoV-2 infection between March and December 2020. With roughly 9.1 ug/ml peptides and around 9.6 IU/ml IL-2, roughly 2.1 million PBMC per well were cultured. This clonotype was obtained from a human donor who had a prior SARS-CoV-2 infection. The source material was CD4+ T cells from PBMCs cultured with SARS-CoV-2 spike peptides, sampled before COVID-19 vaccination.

The CDR3 loop is CATDPSGGAADTQYF. The CDR3 DNA reads TGTGCCACCGACCCGAGCGGGGGGGCGGCAGATACGCAGTATTTT. This chain joins TRBV15 and TRBJ2-3, with TRBD2 matching over 10 bases. Losses at the gene ends were 8 bases for V and 4 bases for J; bases not matched to a gene: 9. In germline, CDR1 is LNHNV, CDR2 YYDKDF (reference sequence). CDR3 length: 15 amino acids.